This T cell receptor beta chain was captured by sequencing in a study of T cell changes during pregnancy in multiple sclerosis. This table comes from immunoSEQ multiplex PCR, and its TCRdb copy is limited to in-frame clones, with some not included. The sample lists 38,000 or so clones, roughly 90% occurring once. The junction had 1 base not matched to a gene; V was cut back by 8 bases and J by 1 base. There are 13 residues in the CDR3. Germline CDR1 MNHEY, CDR2 SMNVEV (reference sequence). On this clone: This sample also contains other DNA sequences that code for the same CDR3.

The chain uses TRBV27 and TRBJ2-7, with 11 positions matching TRBD2. Material: CD8+ T cells from peripheral blood mononuclear cells, obtained before pregnancy. The sequence came from a female donor with multiple sclerosis, enrolled in a pregnancy study. CDR3 loop: CASRLAGSYEQYF. The CDR3 nucleotides are TGTGCCAGCCGACTAGCGGGGTCCTACGAGCAGTACTTC.